The 20 T cell receptor beta chains in this list originate from one sample, sequenced in a study of blood T cell repertoires in COVID-19. Profiled with immunoSEQ multiplex PCR; TCRdb holds only in-frame clones, not every one. The table has about 140,000 clones, over 75% seen once. The sample consisted of peripheral blood. The receptors derive from a human donor in a cohort sampled during active COVID-19.

As DNA, the CDR3 is TGTGCCAGCAGTACGCTCGGCGGCAGAGCTGAAGCTTTCTTT. Translated, it gives CASSTLGGRAEAFF. The V gene is TRBV6-5, the J gene TRBJ1-1; D is undetermined. V was trimmed by 5 bases and J by 6 bases, leaving 16 bases between them. This CDR3 contains 14 residues. CDR1 and CDR2 from the germline V gene are MNHEY and SVGAGI.

This rearrangement joins TRBV3-1 (or the pseudogene TRBV3-2) to TRBJ2-2; TRBD2 aligns across 9 bases. The CDR3 runs 16 residues. The V gene end was trimmed by 4 bases and the J gene end by 0 bases; junction bases not matched to a gene: 3. The V gene's germline CDR1 is LGHDT and CDR2 YNNKEL (reference sequence). The CDR3 loop reads CASSLLAGTNTGELFF. The CDR3 coding sequence is TGTGCCAGCAGCCTCCTAGCGGGGACGAACACCGGGGAGCTGTTTTTT.

The V and J genes are TRBV19 and TRBJ2-1; 9 bases are a match to TRBD2. The trim removed 7 bases at V and 2 bases at J, leaving 15 bases unmatched. The CDR3 has 18 residues. Germline CDR1 LNHDA, CDR2 SQIVND (reference sequence). Written as DNA, the CDR3 is TGTGCCAGTACCCCCTACAGCGGGAGGCCAGAACCCTACAATGAGCAGTTCTTC. It translates to CASTPYSGRPEPYNEQFF.

The chain couples TRBV7-9 to TRBJ1-2; D remains ambiguous. V was pared by 5 bases and J by 3 bases, with 7 bases between. Germline V lookup: CDR1 SEHNR, CDR2 FQNEAQ (reference sequence). The CDR3 has 12 amino acids. This chain's CDR3 is CASSAGDYGYTF. Here the CDR3 DNA reads TGTGCCAGCAGCGCCGGGGACTATGGCTACACCTTC. The full variable domain, rest sourced from reference TRBV7-9 and TRBJ1-2, is DTGVSQNPRHKITKRGQNVTFRCDPISEHNRLYWYRQTLGQGPEFLTYFQNEAQLEKSRLLSDRFSAERPKGSFSTLEIQRTEQGDSAMYLCASSAGDYGYTFGSGTRLTVV.

The J gene is TRBJ2-7, the V gene TRBV6-1; 10 bases agree with TRBD2. This CDR3 has 15 residues. Germline V gives CDR1 MNHNS, CDR2 SASEGT. Trimming removed 1 base from V and 2 bases from J; junction bases left unmatched: 2. Written as DNA, the CDR3 is TGTGCCAGCAGTGAAGTAGCGGGAGGACCCTACGAGCAGTACTTC. This sequence encodes CASSEVAGGPYEQYF.

This clone turned up a few times. The gene calls are TRBV7-9 and TRBJ2-7; D is unclear. Trimming removed 5 bases from V and 7 bases from J, with 12 bases in between. Germline assignment: CDR1 SEHNR and CDR2 FQNEAQ (reference sequence). This CDR3 has 12 amino acids. CDR3 residues: CASSPSGIEQYF. In DNA form, the CDR3 reads TGTGCCAGCAGCCCTTCGGGTATAGAGCAGTACTTC.

The V gene is TRBV6-2 or TRBV6-3, the J gene TRBJ1-2; TRBD1 matches 10 bases. Germline loops: CDR1 MNHEY, CDR2 SVGEGT. The junction had 6 bases not matched to a gene; V was cut back by 5 bases and J by 3 bases. CDR3 length: 15 residues. The CDR3 region has the DNA TGTGCCAGCAGTGCAACCGGGACAGGGGACTATGGCTACACCTTC. Translating gives CASSATGTGDYGYTF.

The chain couples TRBV6-5 to TRBJ2-5; TRBD2 is a possible D gene (6 bases). The CDR3 loop spans 13 amino acids. Trimming cost V 7 bases and J 2 bases, with 11 bases left between them. Germline V gene lookup returns CDR1 MNHEY and CDR2 SVGAGI. The CDR3 nucleotides are TGTGCCAGCAACTGGACTACTCAAGAGACCCAGTACTTC. This translates into CASNWTTQETQYF.

This chain uses TRBV6-5 with TRBJ2-7, with TRBD1 as a possible D gene (6 bases). Germline assignment: CDR1 MNHEY and CDR2 SVGAGI. The V and J ends lost 7 bases and 0 bases respectively, with 16 bases between them. The CDR3 sequence is 15 residues long. The CDR3 loop is CASTRTASSSYEQYF. CDR3 nucleotide sequence: TGTGCCAGCACCCGGACAGCTTCTAGCTCCTACGAGCAGTACTTC.

The chain has TRBV3-1 (or the pseudogene TRBV3-2) and TRBJ2-7; possibly TRBD2 for D (6 bases). The CDR3 totals 15 residues. The germline V gene has CDR1 LGHDT and CDR2 YNNKEL (reference sequence). Trimming removed 5 bases from V and 2 bases from J, with 16 bases in between. The CDR3 sequence: CASSYGLWGPYEQYF. Here the CDR3 DNA reads TGTGCCAGCAGCTACGGACTATGGGGCCCCTACGAGCAGTACTTC.

This clone was recorded only once. The chain recombines TRBV6-5 with TRBJ2-3, with 9 bases identical to TRBD2. CDR3 size: 14 residues. V was clipped by 5 bases and J by 5 bases; unmatched bases: 5. Looked up from germline, CDR1 is MNHEY and CDR2 is SVGAGI. The CDR3 here is CASSIAGVIDTQYF. Written as DNA, the CDR3 is TGTGCCAGCAGTATAGCGGGAGTCATAGATACGCAGTATTTT.

The CDR3 DNA follows: TGTGCCAGCAGCCCCGGACTAGCGGGAGGCAATGAGCAGTTCTTC. Translation: CASSPGLAGGNEQFF. V is TRBV7-3 and J is TRBJ2-1, with 14 bases identical to TRBD2. CDR3 length: 15 residues. The V segment lost 5 bases and the J segment 6 bases; nucleotides outside the gene matches: 3. Germline CDR1 SGHTA, CDR2 FQGTGA.

The V and J genes are TRBV12-3 or TRBV12-4 and TRBJ2-1; tentative D call: TRBD2 (5 bases). This CDR3 is 13 amino acids long. V was trimmed by 2 bases and J by 7 bases, leaving 9 bases between them. The CDR3 region is CASSLMGRNEQFF. The CDR3 DNA follows: TGTGCCAGCAGTTTAATGGGGAGAAATGAGCAGTTCTTC.

V is TRBV7-2 and J is TRBJ2-1; 8 positions agree with TRBD1. The CDR3 is 14 residues long. V lost 5 bases to trimming and J lost 7 bases; unmatched junction nucleotides: 7. Germline V lookup: CDR1 SGHTA, CDR2 FQGNSA. DNA of the CDR3: TGTGCCAGCAGCCCTGGACAGGGAAGGAATGAGCAGTTCTTC. Protein sequence: CASSPGQGRNEQFF.

Only one count was recorded for this clone. The chain joins TRBV28 to TRBJ2-7, with 12 nucleotides matching TRBD2. In germline, CDR1 is MDHEN, CDR2 SYDVKM. V lost 2 bases, J lost 7 bases, and 18 bases stayed unmatched. CDR3 length equals 19 residues. Here the CDR3 DNA reads TGTGCCAGCAGTTTAACGAGTGTGTGGGCTAGCGGGAGGGCTACGGAGCAGTACTTC. It translates to CASSLTSVWASGRATEQYF.

In this sample, this clone turned up a few times. The chain employs TRBV5-4 and TRBJ1-2; no clear D. This CDR3 has 15 amino acids. Germline loops: CDR1 SGHNT, CDR2 YYREEE (reference sequence). The V end lost 0 bases, the J end lost 1 base, and 10 bases lay between the germline ends. Here the CDR3 reads CASSLDPVFNYGYTF. CDR3 DNA: TGTGCCAGCAGCTTGGACCCAGTCTTTAACTATGGCTACACCTTC.

The chain recombines TRBV28 with TRBJ1-1; the D gene is possibly TRBD1 (5 bases). Germline V gives CDR1 MDHEN, CDR2 SYDVKM. V lost 6 bases and J 1 base, leaving 9 bases between the germline ends. The CDR3 totals 13 residues. The CDR3 nucleotides read TGTGCCAGCAGACTACAGGAGAACACTGAAGCTTTCTTT. The encoded protein is CASRLQENTEAFF.

V is TRBV7-9 and J is TRBJ2-3; 7 positions agree with TRBD2. Germline CDR1 and CDR2: SEHNR and FQNEAQ (reference sequence). This CDR3 is 15 amino acids long. Germline trimming cut 6 bases from V and 6 bases from J; bases unmatched to any gene: 12. CDR3 nucleotide sequence: TGTGCCAGCAGTTTAAGGGCGGGAGTTGCGGATACGCAGTATTTT. It yields the protein CASSLRAGVADTQYF. Full variable domain (remainder filled in from reference TRBV7-9 and TRBJ2-3): DTGVSQNPRHKITKRGQNVTFRCDPISEHNRLYWYRQTLGQGPEFLTYFQNEAQLEKSRLLSDRFSAERPKGSFSTLEIQRTEQGDSAMYLCASSLRAGVADTQYFGPGTRLTVL.

The rearrangement uses TRBV18 and TRBJ2-4, with 7 bases identical to TRBD1. Germline CDR1 is KGHSH and CDR2 is LQKENI. J was trimmed by 1 base and V by 4 bases; bases with no gene match: 4. This CDR3 region has 15 residues. In DNA form, the CDR3 reads TGTGCCAGCTCACAAATACAGGGGGCCAAAAACATTCAGTACTTC. Encoded protein: CASSQIQGAKNIQYF.

The rearrangement links TRBV28 to TRBJ2-7; 9 bases map to TRBD2. Germline CDR1 MDHEN, CDR2 SYDVKM. The CDR3 sequence is 15 residues long. J lost 3 bases, V lost 5 bases, and 8 bases had no gene match. CDR3 sequence: CASSRTSVRGYEQYF. The CDR3 DNA is TGTGCCAGCAGTCGGACTAGCGTTCGAGGCTACGAGCAGTACTTC.